The T cell receptor beta chain under discussion was sequenced for a study of vaccination and CD4 T cells after COVID-19. An Oncomine TCR Beta short-read assay was used to sequence the DNA from cultured CD4+ T cells. TCRdb processed the PCR reads anew with MiXCR; each CDR3 protein has one entry. Of about 9,100 distinct CDR3 sequences in the sample, roughly 60% were seen once. This clonotype was picked up a small number of times. Its antigen is still unknown. Indicated treatment: roughly 10-day PBMC culture with coronavirus spike peptide pools or control peptides (ViraFEST assay). This receptor was taken from a human donor who had recovered from COVID-19. The sequenced material came from CD4+ T cells from blood, cultured in vitro.

CDR3 nucleotides: TGTGCCACCAGCAAGGACCGGTTGCGGGATTCACCCCTCCACTTT. This encodes CATSKDRLRDSPLHF. The chain has TRBV15 and TRBJ1-6; D is ambiguous. Germline CDR1 LNHNV, CDR2 YYDKDF (reference sequence). CDR3 length: 15 residues. With 4 bases removed from V and 8 bases from J, the gap between germline ends came to 15 bases.